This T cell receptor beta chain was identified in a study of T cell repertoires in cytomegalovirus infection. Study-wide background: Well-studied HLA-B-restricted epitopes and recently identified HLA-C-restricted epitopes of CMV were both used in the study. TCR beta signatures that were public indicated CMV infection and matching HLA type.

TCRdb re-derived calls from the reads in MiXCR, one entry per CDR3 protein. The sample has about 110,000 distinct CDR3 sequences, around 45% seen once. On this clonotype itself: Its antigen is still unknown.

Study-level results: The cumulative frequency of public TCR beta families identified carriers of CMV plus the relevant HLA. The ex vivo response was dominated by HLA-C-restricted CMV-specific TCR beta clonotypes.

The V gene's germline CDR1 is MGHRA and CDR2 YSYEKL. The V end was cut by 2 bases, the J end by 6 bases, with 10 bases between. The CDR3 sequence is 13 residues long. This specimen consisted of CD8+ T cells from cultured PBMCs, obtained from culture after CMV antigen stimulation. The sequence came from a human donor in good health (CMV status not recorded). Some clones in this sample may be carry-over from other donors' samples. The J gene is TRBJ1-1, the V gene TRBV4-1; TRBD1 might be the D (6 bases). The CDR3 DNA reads TGCGCCAGCAGCCAACCGGGGGCCCCTGAAGCTTTCTTT. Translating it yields CASSQPGAPEAFF.